This TCR beta chain was retrieved from a study of shared clonotypes between healthy human individuals. Regarding the study as a whole: Generation probability values for non-shared clonotypes were lower than those for clonotypes shared by all four donors. Rarefaction analysis demonstrated incomplete sorted-subset sequencing notwithstanding large depth.

The CDR3 runs 13 residues. V lost 3 bases, J lost 5 bases, and 7 bases lay in between. Germline CDR1 LNHNV, CDR2 YYDKDF (reference sequence). This table comes from immunoSEQ multiplex PCR, and its TCRdb copy is limited to in-frame clones, with some not included. The table records hundreds of thousands of clones, 90% to 97% of them present only once. This clone was counted once. Its target is unknown. Sequenced sample: memory CD8+ T cells sorted from blood. The sample's subset: CD45RO+ cells pooled with CCR7-negative TemRA cells. The receptor's source is a man aged 25-40 years in good health. This sequence joins TRBV15 and TRBJ1-4; TRBD1 might be the D (5 bases). The DNA of the CDR3 is TGTGCCACCAGCAGGCAGGGCAATGAAAAACTGTTTTTT. Translating gives CATSRQGNEKLFF.